This T cell receptor (beta chain) was recovered during a study of graft-versus-host responses after intestinal transplantation (dated by TCRdb to about 2021). For the study in its entirety: Multivisceral, liver-intestinal, or isolated intestinal transplants were received by the recipients. Bulk TCR-beta CDR3 sequencing was used to track graft-versus-host and host-versus-graft alloreactive T cell clones in the graft, circulation and bone marrow after intestinal transplantation. Samples from a few later patients were sequenced in-house on an Illumina MiSeq with MiXCR processing rather than by the commercial service. Alloreactive clones were identified by sequencing pre-transplant mixed lymphocyte reaction products and comparing them with unstimulated pre-transplant donor and recipient T cells. Donor T cell macrochimerism was defined as a peak of at least 4% donor T cells among recipient peripheral blood mononuclear cells. Every recipient was given anti-thymocyte globulin induction, followed by around three years of maintenance tacrolimus and steroids. A cohort of 24 intestinal transplant recipients, including one retransplant, was enrolled, and 3 patients lacking pretransplant specimens were excluded. Study-wide conclusions, independent of this receptor: GvH clones turned up in recipient bone marrow, with some appearing earlier in ileal mucosa or blood, a pattern consistent with an intestinal mucosal origin. High GvH to HvG T cell clonal ratios were observed in the allografts of patients with donor T cell macrochimerism. Peak levels of circulating GvH clones were associated with declines in HvG clones early after transplant. Conclusions were limited by the relatively low number and heterogeneity of intestinal transplant patients.

Blood samples were collected up to 4 times in the first month after transplant and then at least monthly when available. Turning to this clone: Its specific antigen is unknown. There are no base qualities to consult, and no much larger clone falls within one base.

Preparation of the library involved the immunoSEQ multiplex PCR assay. High-throughput TCR-beta CDR3 sequencing of genomic DNA from most patients was performed by Adaptive Biotechnologies. For the original study's pipeline: TCR sequencing data for approximately 17 patients were retrieved from Adaptive's ImmunoSEQ software; a few other patients were processed with MiXCR and VDJtools. CDR3 nucleotide sequences shared between donor and recipient were removed because the origin of such sequences could not be assigned. To count as alloreactive, a clone needed at least 2-fold expansion over unstimulated cells and a minimum CFSE-low frequency of 0.002% (template counts) or 0.001% (read counts). A clone was considered mappable if detected in the sequenced pre-transplant spleen, lymph node, or MLR CFSE-low populations of the donor or recipient. Cumulative frequency of alloreactive clones was calculated as a percentage of all sequences weighted by copy number. What TCRdb holds here is the immuneACCESS table cut down to in-frame rearrangements. Part of the clones is not present; checked against another copy, under half of the missing clones reflect an unresolved V gene, and the others are unexplained. For V, J and clone size, that table is used; D and trimming come from the DNA. This sample has tens of thousands of clones in its table, and more than 75% of those were observed once. The top ten hold roughly 2.7% of the sample.

The germline V gene specifies SGHDT as CDR1 and YYEEEE as CDR2. V and J are truncated by 4 bases and 0 bases respectively, leaving an intervening sequence of 11 bases. The CDR3 runs 15 residues from the cysteine to the phenylalanine. Solely the CDR3 DNA is kept, with 45 bases framed from the first base. Source: PBMCs, taken about 120 days after intestinal transplantation. The rearrangement combines TRBV5-6 with TRBJ1-5; no D gene can be assigned with confidence. The clonotype originates from a human patient who received an intestinal transplant, so some T cells may come from the graft donor. The CDR3 region: CASSQTDLSNQPQHF. The DNA sequence is as follows: TGTGCCAGCAGCCAGACGGATCTTAGCAATCAGCCCCAGCATTTT.